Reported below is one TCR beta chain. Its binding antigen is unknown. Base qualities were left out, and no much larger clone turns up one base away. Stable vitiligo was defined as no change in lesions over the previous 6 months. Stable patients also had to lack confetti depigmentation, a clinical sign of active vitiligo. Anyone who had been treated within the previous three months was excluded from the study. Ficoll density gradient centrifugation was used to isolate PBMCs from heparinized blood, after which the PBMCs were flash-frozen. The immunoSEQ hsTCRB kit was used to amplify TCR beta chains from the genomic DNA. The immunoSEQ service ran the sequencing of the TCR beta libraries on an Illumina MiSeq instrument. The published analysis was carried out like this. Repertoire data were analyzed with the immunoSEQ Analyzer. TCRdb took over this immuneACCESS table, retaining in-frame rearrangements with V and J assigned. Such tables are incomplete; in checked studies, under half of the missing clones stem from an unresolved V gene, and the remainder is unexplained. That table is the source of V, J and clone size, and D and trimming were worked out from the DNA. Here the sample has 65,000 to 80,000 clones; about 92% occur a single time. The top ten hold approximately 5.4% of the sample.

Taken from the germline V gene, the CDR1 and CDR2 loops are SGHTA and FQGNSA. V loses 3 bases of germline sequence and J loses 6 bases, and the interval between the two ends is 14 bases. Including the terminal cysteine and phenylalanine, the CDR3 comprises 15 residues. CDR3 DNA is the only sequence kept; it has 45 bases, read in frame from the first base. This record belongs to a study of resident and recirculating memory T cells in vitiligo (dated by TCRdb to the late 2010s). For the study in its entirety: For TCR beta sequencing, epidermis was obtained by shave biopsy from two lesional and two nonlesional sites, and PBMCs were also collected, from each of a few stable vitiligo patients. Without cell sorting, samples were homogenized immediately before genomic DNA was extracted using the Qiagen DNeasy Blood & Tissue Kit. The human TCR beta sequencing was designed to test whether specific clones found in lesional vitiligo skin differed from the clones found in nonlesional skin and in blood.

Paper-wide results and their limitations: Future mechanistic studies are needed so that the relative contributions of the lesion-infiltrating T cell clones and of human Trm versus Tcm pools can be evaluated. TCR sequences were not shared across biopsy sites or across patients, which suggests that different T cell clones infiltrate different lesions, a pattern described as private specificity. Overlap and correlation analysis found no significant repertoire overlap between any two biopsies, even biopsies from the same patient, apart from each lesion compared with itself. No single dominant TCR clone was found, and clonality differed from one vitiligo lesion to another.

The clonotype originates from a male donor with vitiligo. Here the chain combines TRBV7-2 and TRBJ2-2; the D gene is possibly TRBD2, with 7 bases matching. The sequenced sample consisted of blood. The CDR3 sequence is CASSFMQGRAGELFF. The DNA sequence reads TGTGCCAGCAGCTTTATGCAGGGGAGGGCCGGGGAGCTGTTTTTT.